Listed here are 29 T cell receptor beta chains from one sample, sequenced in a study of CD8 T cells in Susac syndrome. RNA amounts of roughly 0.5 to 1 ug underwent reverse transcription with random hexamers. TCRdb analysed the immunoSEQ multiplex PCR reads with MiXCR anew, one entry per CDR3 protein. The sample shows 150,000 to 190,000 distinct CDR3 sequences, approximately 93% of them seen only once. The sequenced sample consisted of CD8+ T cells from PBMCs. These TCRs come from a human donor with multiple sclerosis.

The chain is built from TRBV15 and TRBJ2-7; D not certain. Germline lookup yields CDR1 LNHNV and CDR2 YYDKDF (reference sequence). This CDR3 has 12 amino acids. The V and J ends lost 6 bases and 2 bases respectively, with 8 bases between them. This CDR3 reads CATSGQTYEQYF. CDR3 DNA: TGTGCCACCAGTGGTCAGACCTACGAGCAGTACTTC.

This CDR3 reads CASSLGVSDEQFF. CDR3 bases: TGTGCCAGCAGCTTGGGTGTTAGCGATGAGCAGTTCTTC. This chain uses TRBV11-2 with TRBJ2-1; maybe TRBD2 (5 bases). This CDR3 region has 13 residues. CDR1 and CDR2 from the germline V gene are SGHAT and FQNNGV. Trimming left V 3 bases short and J 8 bases short, with 11 bases between.

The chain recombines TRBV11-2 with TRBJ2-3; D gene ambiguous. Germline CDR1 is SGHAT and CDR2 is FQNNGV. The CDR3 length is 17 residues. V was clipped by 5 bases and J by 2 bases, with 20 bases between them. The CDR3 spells CASSPNLRVRNTDTQYF. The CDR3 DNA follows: TGTGCCAGCAGCCCGAACTTAAGGGTTCGGAACACAGATACGCAGTATTTT. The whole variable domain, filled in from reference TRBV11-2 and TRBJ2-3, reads EAGVAQSPRYKIIEKRQSVAFWCNPISGHATLYWYQQILGQGPKLLIQFQNNGVVDDSQLPKDRFSAERLKGVDSTLKIQPAKLEDSAVYLCASSPNLRVRNTDTQYFGPGTRLTVL.

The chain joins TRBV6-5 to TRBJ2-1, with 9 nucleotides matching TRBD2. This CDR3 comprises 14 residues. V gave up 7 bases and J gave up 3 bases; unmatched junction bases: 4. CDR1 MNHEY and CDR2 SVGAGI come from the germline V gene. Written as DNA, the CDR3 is TGTGCCAGCAAAGCGGGGGGAATCTACAATGAGCAGTTCTTC. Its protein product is CASKAGGIYNEQFF.

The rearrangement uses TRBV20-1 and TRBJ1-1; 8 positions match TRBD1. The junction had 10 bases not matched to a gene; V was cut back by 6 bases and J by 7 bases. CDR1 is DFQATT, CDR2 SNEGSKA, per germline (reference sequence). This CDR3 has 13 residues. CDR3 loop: CSAIDRGSGEAFF. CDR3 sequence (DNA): TGCAGTGCAATCGACAGGGGTTCGGGTGAAGCTTTCTTT.

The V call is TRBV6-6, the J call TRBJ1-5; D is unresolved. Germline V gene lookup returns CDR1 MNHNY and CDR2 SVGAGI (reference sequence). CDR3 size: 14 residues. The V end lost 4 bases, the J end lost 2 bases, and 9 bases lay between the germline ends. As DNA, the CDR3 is TGTGCCAGCAGTTCGAGGGCCGGCAATCAGCCCCAGCATTTT. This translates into CASSSRAGNQPQHF.

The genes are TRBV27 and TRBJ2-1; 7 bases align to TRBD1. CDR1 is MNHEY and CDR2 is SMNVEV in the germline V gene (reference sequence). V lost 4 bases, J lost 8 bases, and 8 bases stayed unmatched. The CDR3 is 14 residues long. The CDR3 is CASSYRGGWDEQFF. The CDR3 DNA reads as TGTGCCAGCAGTTACAGGGGCGGTTGGGATGAGCAGTTCTTC.

For the CDR3, the DNA is TGTGCCAGCACCCTGTTGAGAGGGGTCGGATCGCGAGAGCAGTACTTC. Its protein product is CASTLLRGVGSREQYF. This chain connects TRBV28 to TRBJ2-7; D could derive from TRBD1 or TRBD2 (5 bases each). Germline V CDR1 and CDR2: MDHEN, SYDVKM. The CDR3 loop spans 16 amino acids. The V end was cut by 7 bases, the J end by 7 bases, with 26 bases between.

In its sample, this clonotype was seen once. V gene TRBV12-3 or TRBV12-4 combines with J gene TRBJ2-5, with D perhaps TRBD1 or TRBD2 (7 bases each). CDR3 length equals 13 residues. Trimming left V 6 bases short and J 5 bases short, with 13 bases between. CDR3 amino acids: CASSHRGGETQYF. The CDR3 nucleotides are TGTGCCAGCAGCCACAGGGGAGGGGAGACCCAGTACTTC.

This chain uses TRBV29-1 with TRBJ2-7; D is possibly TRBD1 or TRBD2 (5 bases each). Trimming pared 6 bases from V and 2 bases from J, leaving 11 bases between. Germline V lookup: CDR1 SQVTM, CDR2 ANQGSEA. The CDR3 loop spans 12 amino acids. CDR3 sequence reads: CSVTGPTYEQYF. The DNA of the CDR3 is TGCAGCGTGACGGGGCCCACCTACGAGCAGTACTTC.

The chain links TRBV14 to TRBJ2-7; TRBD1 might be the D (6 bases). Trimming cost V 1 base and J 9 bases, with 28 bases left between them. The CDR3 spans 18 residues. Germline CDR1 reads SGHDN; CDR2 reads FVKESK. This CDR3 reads CASSQGVTGERSRVPQYF. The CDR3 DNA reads TGTGCCAGCAGCCAAGGAGTGACAGGAGAGCGAAGCCGGGTGCCGCAGTACTTC.

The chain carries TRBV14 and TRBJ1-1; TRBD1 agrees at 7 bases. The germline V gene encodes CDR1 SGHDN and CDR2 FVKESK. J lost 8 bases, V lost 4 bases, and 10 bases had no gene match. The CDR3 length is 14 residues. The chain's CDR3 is CASSLSPGGSEAFF. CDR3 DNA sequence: TGTGCCAGCAGCCTTTCCCCAGGGGGATCCGAAGCTTTCTTT.

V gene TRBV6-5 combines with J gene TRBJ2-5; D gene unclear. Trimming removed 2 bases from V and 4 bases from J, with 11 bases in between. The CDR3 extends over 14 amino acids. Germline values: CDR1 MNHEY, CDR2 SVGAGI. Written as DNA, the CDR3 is TGTGCCAGCAGTTACGTGAATTCCGGAGAGACCCAGTACTTC. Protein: CASSYVNSGETQYF.

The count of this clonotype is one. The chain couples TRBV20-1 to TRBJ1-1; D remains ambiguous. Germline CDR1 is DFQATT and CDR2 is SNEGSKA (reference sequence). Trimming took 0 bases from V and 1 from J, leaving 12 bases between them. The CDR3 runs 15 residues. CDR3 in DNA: TGCAGTGCTAGAGATCCAACGCGGAGGAACACTGAAGCTTTCTTT. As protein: CSARDPTRRNTEAFF.

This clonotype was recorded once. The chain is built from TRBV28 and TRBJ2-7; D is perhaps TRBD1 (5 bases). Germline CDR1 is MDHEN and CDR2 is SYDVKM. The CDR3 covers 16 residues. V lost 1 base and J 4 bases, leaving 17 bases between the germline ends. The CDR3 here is CASSLSPGSSRYEQYF. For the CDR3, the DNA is TGTGCCAGCAGTTTATCCCCAGGGTCATCAAGGTACGAGCAGTACTTC.

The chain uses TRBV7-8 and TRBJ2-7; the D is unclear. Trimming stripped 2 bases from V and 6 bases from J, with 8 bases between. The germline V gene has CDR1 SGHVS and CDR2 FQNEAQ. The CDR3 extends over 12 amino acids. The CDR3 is CASSLWDGEQYF. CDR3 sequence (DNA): TGTGCCAGCAGCTTATGGGATGGCGAGCAGTACTTC. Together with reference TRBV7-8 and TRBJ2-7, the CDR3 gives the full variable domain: GAGVSQSPRYKVAKRGQDVALRCDPISGHVSLFWYQQALGQGPEFLTYFQNEAQLDKSGLPSDRFFAERPEGSVSTLKIQRTQQEDSAVYLCASSLWDGEQYFGPGTRLTVT.

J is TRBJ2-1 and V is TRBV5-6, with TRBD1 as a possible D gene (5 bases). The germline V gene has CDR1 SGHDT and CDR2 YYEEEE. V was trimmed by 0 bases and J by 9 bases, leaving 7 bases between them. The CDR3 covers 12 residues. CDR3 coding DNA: TGTGCCAGCAGCTTGGGGGGCGCTGAGCAGTTCTTC. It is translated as CASSLGGAEQFF. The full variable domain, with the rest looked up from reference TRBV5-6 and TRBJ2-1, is DAGVTQSPTHLIKTRGQQVTLRCSPKSGHDTVSWYQQALGQGPQFIFQYYEEEERQRGNFPDRFSGHQFPNYSSELNVNALLLGDSALYLCASSLGGAEQFFGPGTRLTVL.

CDR3 sequence (DNA): TGTGCCAGCAGCCAAGATCTTTTCAAGCGGCGAGAAGAGACCCAGTACTTC. This encodes CASSQDLFKRREETQYF. V usage is TRBV3-1 and J usage is TRBJ2-5; D may be TRBD2 (5 bases). The V gene lost 0 bases and the J gene lost 3 bases, with 17 bases spanning the gap. Germline CDR1 reads LGHDT; CDR2 reads YNNKEL (reference sequence). The CDR3 sequence is 17 residues long.

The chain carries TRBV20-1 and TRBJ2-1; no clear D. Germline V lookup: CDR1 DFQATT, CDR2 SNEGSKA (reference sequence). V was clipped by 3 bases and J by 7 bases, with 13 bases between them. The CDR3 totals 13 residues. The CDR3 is CSASGVRLNEQFF. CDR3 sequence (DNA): TGCAGTGCTAGTGGGGTAAGGTTGAATGAGCAGTTCTTC.

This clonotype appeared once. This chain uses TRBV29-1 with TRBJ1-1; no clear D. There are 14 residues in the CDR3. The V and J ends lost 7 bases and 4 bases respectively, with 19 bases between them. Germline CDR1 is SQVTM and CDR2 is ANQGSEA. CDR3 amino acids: CSAPGLGHGTEAFF. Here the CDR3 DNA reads TGCAGCGCCCCCGGCCTCGGGCACGGCACTGAAGCTTTCTTT.

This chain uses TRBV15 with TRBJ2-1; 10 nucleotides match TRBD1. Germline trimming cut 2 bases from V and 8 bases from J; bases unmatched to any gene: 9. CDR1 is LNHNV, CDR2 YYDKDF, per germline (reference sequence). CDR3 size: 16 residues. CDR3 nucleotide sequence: TGTGCCACCAGCAGACTTCCGGGACAGGGGATCGATGAGCAGTTCTTC. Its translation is CATSRLPGQGIDEQFF.

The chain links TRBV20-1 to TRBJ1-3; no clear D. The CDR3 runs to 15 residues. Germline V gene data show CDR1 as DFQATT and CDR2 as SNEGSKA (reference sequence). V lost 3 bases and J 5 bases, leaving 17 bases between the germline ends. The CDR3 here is CSASVAEGIRNTIYF. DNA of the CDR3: TGCAGTGCTAGCGTCGCGGAAGGAATACGAAACACCATATATTTT.

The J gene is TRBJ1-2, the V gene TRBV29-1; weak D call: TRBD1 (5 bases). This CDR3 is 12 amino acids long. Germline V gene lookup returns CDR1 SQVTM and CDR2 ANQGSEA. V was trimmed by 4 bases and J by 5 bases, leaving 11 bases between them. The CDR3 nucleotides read TGCAGCGTTGTAGGGGAGATTTATGGCTACACCTTC. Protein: CSVVGEIYGYTF. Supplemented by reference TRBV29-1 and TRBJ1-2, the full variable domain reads SAVISQKPSRDICQRGTSLTIQCQVDSQVTMMFWYRQQPGQSLTLIATANQGSEATYESGFVIDKFPISRPNLTFSTLTVSNMSPEDSSIYLCSVVGEIYGYTFGSGTRLTVV.

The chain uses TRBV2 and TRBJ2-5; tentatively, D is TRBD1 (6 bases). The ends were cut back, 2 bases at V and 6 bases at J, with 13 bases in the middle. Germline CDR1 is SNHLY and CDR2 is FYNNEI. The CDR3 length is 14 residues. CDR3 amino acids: CASSERTVSQTQYF. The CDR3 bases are TGTGCCAGCAGTGAACGGACAGTCAGTCAGACCCAGTACTTC.

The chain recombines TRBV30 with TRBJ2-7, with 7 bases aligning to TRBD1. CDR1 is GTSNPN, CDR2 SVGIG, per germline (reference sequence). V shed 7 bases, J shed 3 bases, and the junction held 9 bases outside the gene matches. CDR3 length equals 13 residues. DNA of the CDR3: TGTGCCTTTTCCGACAGGGTTCACTACGAGCAGTACTTC. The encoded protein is CAFSDRVHYEQYF.

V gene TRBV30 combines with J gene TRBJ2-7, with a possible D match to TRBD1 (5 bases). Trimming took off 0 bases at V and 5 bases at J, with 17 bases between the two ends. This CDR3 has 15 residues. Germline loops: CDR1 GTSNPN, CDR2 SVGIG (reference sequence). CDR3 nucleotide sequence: TGTGCCTGGAGTGTACCACACAGGCGTAGAGACGAGCAGTACTTC. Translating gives CAWSVPHRRRDEQYF.

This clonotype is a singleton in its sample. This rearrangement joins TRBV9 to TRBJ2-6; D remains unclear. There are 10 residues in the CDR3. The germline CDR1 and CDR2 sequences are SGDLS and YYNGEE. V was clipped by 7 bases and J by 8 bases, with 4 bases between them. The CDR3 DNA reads TGTGCCAGCGGATCCAACGTCCTGACTTTC. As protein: CASGSNVLTF.

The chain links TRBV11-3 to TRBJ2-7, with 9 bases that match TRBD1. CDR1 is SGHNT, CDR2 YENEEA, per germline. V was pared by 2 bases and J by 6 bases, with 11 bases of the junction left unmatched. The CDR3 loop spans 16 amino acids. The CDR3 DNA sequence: TGTGCCAGCAGCTTACGCAAGACAGGGGGACGTTTCGAGCAGTACTTC. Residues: CASSLRKTGGRFEQYF.

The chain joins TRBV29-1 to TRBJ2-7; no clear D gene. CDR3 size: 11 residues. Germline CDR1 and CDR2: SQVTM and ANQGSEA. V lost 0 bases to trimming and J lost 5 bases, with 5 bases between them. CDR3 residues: CSVEDGNEQYF. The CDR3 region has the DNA TGCAGCGTTGAAGATGGCAACGAGCAGTACTTC.